This T cell receptor beta chain was recorded in a study of shared clonotypes between healthy human individuals. Overall study context: The study used three CD4 naive, three CD4 memory, two CD8 naive and one CD8 memory plate per donor. The study's findings and limits: Non-shared clonotypes displayed generation probabilities falling below those of clonotypes present in all four donors.

Assay execution proceeded at the deep level. Libraries were prepared by immunoSEQ multiplex PCR; TCRdb keeps only in-frame clonotypes and omits some of them. Altogether approximately 1,000,000 clones are present, approximately 80% being singletons, with the ten largest covering approximately 0.5%. Comments on this clone: Antigen unknown.

The clonotype originates from a man younger than 35 in good health. Some clones in this sample may be carry-over from other donors' samples. Sequencing input: memory CD4+ T cells from PBMCs. Regarding subset: CD45RA-negative fraction.

The DNA of the CDR3 is TGCGCCAGCAGACCGGGACAGCTCTCCTACAATGAGCAGTTCTTC. It is translated as CASRPGQLSYNEQFF. The genes are TRBV5-1 and TRBJ2-1; 7 bases are a match to TRBD1. The CDR3 is made up of 15 amino acids. From germline, CDR1 is SGHRS and CDR2 YFSETQ. Unmatched junction bases numbered 5, after V lost 5 bases and J lost 0 bases.